This T cell receptor beta chain was identified in a study of Ad26.COV2.S vaccination and SARS-CoV-2 variants. As for this clone: Antigen unknown.

Repertoires were generated with immunoSEQ multiplex PCR, while TCRdb's copy carries only in-frame clones and drops some. The sample carries roughly 100,000 clones, around 80% recorded once. Study-wide points: Substantial breadth in spike-specific CD8+ and CD4+ T cell responses was reportedly seen after vaccination. Measures of TCR breadth and depth may have fallen short of total T cell responses. Comparability of non-spike TCR breadth was observed across vaccine and placebo recipients. Those who received the vaccine showed greater spike-specific TCR breadth than those given placebo.

The sequenced sample was peripheral blood, obtained after recovery from COVID-19. This TCR came from a human donor who had recovered from COVID-19.

In DNA, the CDR3 is TGTGCCAGCAGCCCCGGTGCCGCTAATGAGCAGTTCTTC. Translation: CASSPGAANEQFF. This chain links TRBV14 with TRBJ2-1; unclear D gene. This CDR3 comprises 13 residues. Trimming left V 4 bases short and J 7 bases short, with 11 bases between. CDR1 and CDR2 (germline): SGHDN, FVKESK.